This passage covers 5 T cell receptor beta chains from one sample sequenced in a study of control samples from healthy donors and cancer patients. Sequenced by immunoSEQ multiplex PCR; TCRdb stores in-frame clones only, minus some. The profile shows about 190,000 clones, about nine tenths of them singletons. Material for sequencing was blood. All receptors derive from a man younger than 40 in good health.

This clone turned up a few times. This sequence joins TRBV10-2 and TRBJ2-3, with 9 nucleotides matching TRBD2. Germline CDR1 reads WSHSY; CDR2 reads SAAADI. Trimming at V came to 2 bases and at J to 4 bases, leaving 10 bases not matched to a gene. The CDR3 has 17 residues. CDR3 loop: CASSELFRRGGADTQYF. The CDR3 region has the DNA TGCGCCAGCAGTGAGCTCTTTCGGCGGGGGGGGGCAGATACGCAGTATTTT.

V usage is TRBV21-1 and J usage is TRBJ1-3. TRBV21-1 is a pseudogene. This CDR3 contains 16 residues. The CDR3: CASSKIGGLSGNTIYF. The CDR3 DNA reads TGTGCCAGCAGCAAAATCGGGGGACTCTCTGGAAACACCATATATTTT.

The chain recombines TRBV7-2 with TRBJ2-7; maybe TRBD1 (5 bases). Germline V gene sequence: CDR1 SGHTA, CDR2 FQGNSA. This CDR3 region has 15 residues. Trimming shortened V by 0 bases and J by 6 bases, and 15 bases separated the two germline ends. DNA of the CDR3: TGTGCCAGCAGCTTAGCGGCAGGGATCCAAGTCGAGCAGTACTTC. This codes for CASSLAAGIQVEQYF.

The rearrangement links TRBV7-6 to TRBJ2-1, with D possibly being TRBD2 (5 bases). There are 15 residues in the CDR3. Germline values: CDR1 SGHVS, CDR2 FNYEAQ. V was trimmed by 1 base and J by 9 bases, leaving 16 bases between them. CDR3 region: CASSLGSSGGSEQFF. The CDR3 DNA follows: TGTGCCAGCAGCTTAGGGTCGTCCGGAGGTAGTGAGCAGTTCTTC. The whole variable domain, remainder taken from reference TRBV7-6 and TRBJ2-1, is GAGVSQSPRYKVTKRGQDVALRCDPISGHVSLYWYRQALGQGPEFLTYFNYEAQQDKSGLPNDRFSAERPEGSISTLTIQRTEQRDSAMYRCASSLGSSGGSEQFFGPGTRLTVL.

The chain's CDR3 is CSAIDRPGYTF. The CDR3 nucleotides are TGCAGTGCCATCGACAGACCTGGCTACACCTTC. J is TRBJ1-2 and V is TRBV20-1; TRBD1 is a possible D gene (5 bases). The CDR3 consists of 11 residues. Per germline, CDR1 DFQATT and CDR2 SNEGSKA (reference sequence). V lost 6 bases to trimming and J lost 7 bases, with 12 bases between them.